This is a list of T cell receptor beta chains from one sample in a study of blood T cell repertoires in COVID-19. Generated by immunoSEQ multiplex PCR, the TCRdb table keeps only in-frame clones and is missing some. This table has tens of thousands of clones, 65% to 85% appearing once. The sample taken for sequencing was peripheral blood. The receptors here all came from a man between 65 and 80 years old with COVID-19, enrolled during active disease. The CDR3 runs from the conserved cysteine through the conserved F or W. The D gene is left open where the match is weak. Where a row states a size, it is once, few, many or the class of an expanded clone; other rows omit it.

abundance: .; j_gene: TRBJ2-7; d_gene: .; v_gene: TRBV28; CDR3nt: TGTGCCAGCAGTAGGGGGTCCATGGGGATTTACGAGCAGTACTTC; CDR3aa: CASSRGSMGIYEQYF
abundance: .; j_gene: TRBJ1-4; d_gene: TRBD1; v_gene: TRBV15; CDR3nt: TGTGCCACCAGCAACGGACAGGCGGCAACTAATGAAAAACTGTTTTTT; CDR3aa: CATSNGQAATNEKLFF
abundance: .; j_gene: TRBJ2-1; d_gene: TRBD2; v_gene: TRBV19; CDR3nt: TGTGCCAGTAGTATAGATTGGGACTATCAGTTCTTC; CDR3aa: CASSIDWDYQFF
abundance: .; j_gene: TRBJ1-4; d_gene: TRBD1; v_gene: TRBV5-1; CDR3nt: TGCGCCAGCAGCCCAACTGGGACAGGGGTTAATGAAAAACTGTTTTTT; CDR3aa: CASSPTGTGVNEKLFF
abundance: .; j_gene: TRBJ2-4; d_gene: TRBD2; v_gene: TRBV4-2; CDR3nt: TGTGCCAGCAGCCAAGATCTTGCGGGAGGTAGAAACATTCAGTACTTC; CDR3aa: CASSQDLAGGRNIQYF
abundance: .; j_gene: TRBJ2-4; d_gene: TRBD1; v_gene: TRBV3-1/TRBV3-2; CDR3nt: TGTGCCAGCAGTCGACAGGGGACATCGAACATTCAGTACTTC; CDR3aa: CASSRQGTSNIQYF
abundance: .; j_gene: TRBJ1-3; d_gene: TRBD1; v_gene: TRBV13; CDR3nt: TGTGCCAGCAGCTTCAGGGGGAACTCTGGAAACACCATATATTTT; CDR3aa: CASSFRGNSGNTIYF
abundance: medium-sized; j_gene: TRBJ1-3; d_gene: .; v_gene: TRBV30; CDR3nt: TGTGCCTGGAGTGTCCCACCTAACTCTGGAAACACCATATATTTT; CDR3aa: CAWSVPPNSGNTIYF
abundance: .; j_gene: TRBJ2-7; d_gene: TRBD1; v_gene: TRBV6-5; CDR3nt: TGTGCCAGCAGTAAGGGGGCCAAAGCCCACGAGCAGTACTTC; CDR3aa: CASSKGAKAHEQYF
abundance: .; j_gene: TRBJ1-2; d_gene: .; v_gene: TRBV7-2; CDR3nt: TGTGCCAGCAGCTTAGGAGTGGACTATGGCTACACCTTC; CDR3aa: CASSLGVDYGYTF
abundance: .; j_gene: TRBJ2-1; d_gene: .; v_gene: TRBV11-3; CDR3nt: TGTGCCAGCAGCTTTTCTACTAATAATGAGCAGTTCTTC; CDR3aa: CASSFSTNNEQFF
abundance: .; j_gene: TRBJ1-2; d_gene: .; v_gene: TRBV5-1; CDR3nt: TGCGCCAGCAGCTTACAGGGCGGAAGCTATGGCTACACCTTC; CDR3aa: CASSLQGGSYGYTF
abundance: few; j_gene: TRBJ2-4; d_gene: .; v_gene: TRBV6-2/TRBV6-3; CDR3nt: TGTGCCAGCAGTTACGGGTCGCACAGGTTGCCCATTCAGTACTTC; CDR3aa: CASSYGSHRLPIQYF
abundance: .; j_gene: TRBJ2-7; d_gene: TRBD1; v_gene: TRBV4-3; CDR3nt: TGCGCCAGCAGCCAAGGGGACAGTGAGTACTACGAGCAGTACTTC; CDR3aa: CASSQGDSEYYEQYF
abundance: .; j_gene: TRBJ2-2; d_gene: TRBD2; v_gene: TRBV4-2; CDR3nt: TGTGCCAGCAGCCAACCAGCGGGATCCGGGGAGCTGTTTTTT; CDR3aa: CASSQPAGSGELFF
abundance: .; j_gene: TRBJ2-5; d_gene: TRBD2; v_gene: TRBV28; CDR3nt: TGTGCCAGCAGTGCCTCTTTGGGACGGGGGGAAGAAGGGCCAGGAGAGACCCAGTACTTC; CDR3aa: CASSASLGRGEEGPGETQYF
abundance: .; j_gene: TRBJ2-1; d_gene: TRBD1; v_gene: TRBV5-1; CDR3nt: TGCGCCAGCAGCTCCCGGGACAGGGGGTTCGATGAGCAGTTCTTC; CDR3aa: CASSSRDRGFDEQFF
abundance: .; j_gene: TRBJ1-5; d_gene: TRBD1; v_gene: TRBV28; CDR3nt: TGTGCCAGCACTACAGGGGGCAACAATCAGCCCCAGCATTTT; CDR3aa: CASTTGGNNQPQHF
abundance: .; j_gene: TRBJ2-7; d_gene: .; v_gene: TRBV28; CDR3nt: TGTGCCAGCATCACCCCGATGAGGCCCTACGAGCAGTACTTC; CDR3aa: CASITPMRPYEQYF
abundance: .; j_gene: TRBJ2-1; d_gene: .; v_gene: TRBV28; CDR3nt: TGTGCCAGCAGTTTCCGGGGGGCGGGGAATGAGCAGTTCTTC; CDR3aa: CASSFRGAGNEQFF
abundance: .; j_gene: TRBJ2-1; d_gene: TRBD2; v_gene: TRBV27; CDR3nt: TGTGCCAGCAGTTTATCAACTAGCGCGTACAATGAGCAGTTCTTC; CDR3aa: CASSLSTSAYNEQFF
abundance: .; j_gene: TRBJ1-2; d_gene: .; v_gene: TRBV4-2; CDR3nt: TGTGCCAGCAGCCAAGACGAAGACAGGAGGAGCGCCTACACCTTC; CDR3aa: CASSQDEDRRSAYTF
abundance: .; j_gene: TRBJ1-5; d_gene: TRBD1; v_gene: TRBV15; CDR3nt: TGTGCCACCAGTGGGACAGGGGACCAGCCCCAGCATTTT; CDR3aa: CATSGTGDQPQHF
abundance: .; j_gene: TRBJ2-2; d_gene: .; v_gene: TRBV5-5; CDR3nt: TGTGCCAGCAGCTTGGTCAACGGGGAGCTGTTTTTT; CDR3aa: CASSLVNGELFF
abundance: .; j_gene: TRBJ2-2; d_gene: .; v_gene: TRBV18; CDR3nt: TGTGCCAGCTCACCGGCTGACAGTTCCACCGGGGAGCTGTTTTTT; CDR3aa: CASSPADSSTGELFF
abundance: few; j_gene: TRBJ2-7; d_gene: TRBD2; v_gene: TRBV7-2; CDR3nt: TGTGCCAGCAGCCTAGGGACTAGCGGGAGGCGTTTGGGGGGCGAGCAGTACTTC; CDR3aa: CASSLGTSGRRLGGEQYF
abundance: .; j_gene: TRBJ2-3; d_gene: TRBD2; v_gene: TRBV6-4; CDR3nt: TGTGCCAGCAGTTCCGGGACTAGGGCGGATACGCAGTATTTT; CDR3aa: CASSSGTRADTQYF
abundance: .; j_gene: TRBJ2-2; d_gene: .; v_gene: TRBV6-2/TRBV6-3; CDR3nt: TGTGCCAGCAGTCCACGGGGGACCGGGGAGCTGTTTTTT; CDR3aa: CASSPRGTGELFF
abundance: .; j_gene: TRBJ2-7; d_gene: .; v_gene: TRBV5-1; CDR3nt: TGCGCCAGCAGCCCTAAAAGACAGACAGGTCAGGACGAGCAGTACTTC; CDR3aa: CASSPKRQTGQDEQYF
abundance: .; j_gene: TRBJ2-1; d_gene: TRBD2; v_gene: TRBV11-3; CDR3nt: TGTGCCAGCAGCTTAGGACTAGCGGGATCCAATGAGCAGTTCTTC; CDR3aa: CASSLGLAGSNEQFF
abundance: few; j_gene: TRBJ2-2; d_gene: TRBD2; v_gene: TRBV7-2; CDR3nt: TGTGCCAGCAGCAGACTAGCGGGAATAATGACCGGGGAGCTGTTTTTT; CDR3aa: CASSRLAGIMTGELFF
abundance: .; j_gene: TRBJ2-5; d_gene: TRBD2; v_gene: TRBV7-7; CDR3nt: TGTGCTAGCAGCCCCCCCGGGACTAGCGGGATATCTCTGTACTTC; CDR3aa: CASSPPGTSGISLYF
abundance: .; j_gene: TRBJ2-2; d_gene: .; v_gene: TRBV7-2; CDR3nt: TGTGCCAGCAGCTTGGCAGCCCCGGGGAACACCGGGGAGCTGTTTTTT; CDR3aa: CASSLAAPGNTGELFF
abundance: few; j_gene: TRBJ1-1; d_gene: .; v_gene: TRBV5-1; CDR3nt: TGCGCCAGCAGCTTGGGTCCGGGGGGGCCGGTGGGCACTGAAGCTTTCTTT; CDR3aa: CASSLGPGGPVGTEAFF
abundance: few; j_gene: TRBJ2-7; d_gene: .; v_gene: TRBV18; CDR3nt: TGTGCCAGCTCACCGAGTGCGGTAGGTGAGCAGTACTTC; CDR3aa: CASSPSAVGEQYF
abundance: .; j_gene: TRBJ2-7; d_gene: TRBD2; v_gene: TRBV5-1; CDR3nt: TGCGCCAGCACGTCGGTAGCGGGTGCGTCCTACGAGCAGTACTTC; CDR3aa: CASTSVAGASYEQYF
abundance: .; j_gene: TRBJ2-3; d_gene: TRBD2; v_gene: TRBV28; CDR3nt: TGTGCCAGCAGTGTCCCTAGCGGGGTGGTGGATACGCAGTATTTT; CDR3aa: CASSVPSGVVDTQYF